Listed here are 32 T cell receptor beta chains from one sample, sequenced in a study of Ad26.COV2.S vaccination and SARS-CoV-2 variants. Using immunoSEQ multiplex PCR, the repertoire was profiled, and TCRdb retains in-frame clones only, with some absent. In the table there are fewer than 600,000 clones, about 89% of which are singletons. Treatment: 15 to 20 received Ad26.COV2.S at low or high dose, single or two shots; five or six received placebo; per-sample allocation not given. Repertoires come from day 63 after the first vaccine or placebo injection. The material sequenced was peripheral blood, taken in a trial of Ad26.COV2.S vaccine versus placebo. Every receptor here comes from a person aged 18-60 years who received the Ad26.COV2.S COVID-19 vaccine or a placebo.

The chain is built from TRBV18 and TRBJ1-1; D call uncertain. Looked up from germline, CDR1 is KGHSH and CDR2 is LQKENI. V shed 3 bases and J shed 3 bases, with 8 bases lying between them. The CDR3 is 13 amino acids. In DNA form, the CDR3 reads TGTGCCAGCTCACCGAGACTGGACACTGAAGCTTTCTTT. This encodes CASSPRLDTEAFF. The variable domain in full, with the rest retrieved from reference TRBV18 and TRBJ1-1, is NAGVMQNPRHLVRRRGQEARLRCSPMKGHSHVYWYRQLPEEGLKFMVYLQKENIIDESGMPKERFSAEFPKEGPSILRIQQVVRGDSAAYFCASSPRLDTEAFFGQGTRLTVV.

The CDR3 bases are TGTGCCAGCAGCTTATTTGGGATGGGTAGCGCCCCCGGGGAGCTGTTTTTT. It translates to CASSLFGMGSAPGELFF. The chain has TRBV7-9 and TRBJ2-2, with D perhaps TRBD2 (5 bases). Germline-derived CDR1 and CDR2 are SEHNR and FQNEAQ (reference sequence). This CDR3 region has 17 residues. Between the trimmed V and J ends, which lost 2 bases and 6 bases, there was a span of 19 bases.

V and J are TRBV5-1 and TRBJ1-2, with D possibly matching TRBD1 (5 bases). This CDR3 comprises 15 residues. The germline V gene has CDR1 SGHRS and CDR2 YFSETQ. Trimming left V 3 bases short and J 4 bases short, with 16 bases between. Here the CDR3 reads CASSWDGQRPYGYTF. The CDR3 bases are TGCGCCAGCAGCTGGGACGGACAACGGCCCTATGGCTACACCTTC.

This clone has just a few counts. The V and J genes are TRBV5-1 and TRBJ1-1, with TRBD1 as a possible D gene (5 bases). Trimming removed 0 bases from V and 0 bases from J, with 12 bases in between. Germline lookup yields CDR1 SGHRS and CDR2 YFSETQ. This CDR3 has 16 residues. Written as DNA, the CDR3 is TGCGCCAGCAGCTTGGGGGGGTGGATAATGAACACTGAAGCTTTCTTT. This sequence encodes CASSLGGWIMNTEAFF.

The gene calls are TRBV9 and TRBJ1-5; D gene unclear. With 0 bases removed from V and 6 bases from J, the gap between germline ends came to 13 bases. Germline assignment: CDR1 SGDLS and CDR2 YYNGEE. This CDR3 comprises 15 residues. CDR3 nucleotides: TGTGCCAGCAGCGTAGGGCCAGATAATAGTCAGCCCCAGCATTTT. Residues: CASSVGPDNSQPQHF.

This chain connects TRBV9 to TRBJ2-4; D is unresolved. Per germline, CDR1 SGDLS and CDR2 YYNGEE. V lost 0 bases and J lost 0, with 10 bases in between. The length of the CDR3 is 16 residues. CDR3 nucleotides: TGTGCCAGCAGCGTAGCGGGTGGCCTAGCCAAAAACATTCAGTACTTC. Its protein is CASSVAGGLAKNIQYF.

This rearrangement joins TRBV7-2 to TRBJ1-5, with 8 bases aligning to TRBD1. Looked up from germline, CDR1 is SGHTA and CDR2 is FQGNSA. This CDR3 region has 17 residues. V was clipped by 3 bases and J by 2 bases; unmatched bases: 9. The CDR3 here is CASSFGTGDSGNQPQHF. The CDR3 DNA sequence: TGTGCCAGCAGCTTTGGGACAGGCGATTCGGGCAATCAGCCCCAGCATTTT.

CDR3 protein: CASRAEPIYEQYF. The CDR3 nucleotides are TGTGCCAGCAGAGCCGAACCGATCTACGAGCAGTACTTC. The rearrangement joins TRBV28 to TRBJ2-7; no reliable D call. Trimming left V 6 bases short and J 3 bases short, with 12 bases between. The germline gives CDR1 MDHEN, CDR2 SYDVKM. The CDR3 is made up of 13 amino acids.

The chain carries TRBV7-2 and TRBJ2-3, with 7 bases matching TRBD2. CDR1 and CDR2 from the germline V gene are SGHTA and FQGNSA. After removal of 5 bases from V and 2 bases from J, the junction contained 10 bases not matched to a gene. The CDR3 has 16 amino acids. CDR3 sequence: CASSRQSGAYTDTQYF. For the CDR3, the DNA is TGTGCCAGCAGCCGTCAGAGCGGGGCTTACACAGATACGCAGTATTTT.

The V call is TRBV4-2, the J call TRBJ2-1; 9 bases match TRBD2. The germline CDR1 and CDR2 sequences are LGHNA and YNFKEQ. The CDR3 has 16 amino acids. The junction had 5 bases not matched to a gene; V was cut back by 0 bases and J by 5 bases. CDR3 nucleotides: TGTGCCAGCAGCCAAGATGGAGTAGCGGGGGACAATGAGCAGTTCTTC. It specifies CASSQDGVAGDNEQFF.

The chain links TRBV29-1 to TRBJ2-7; possibly TRBD2 for D (6 bases). The CDR3 is 12 residues long. V lost 7 bases, J lost 1 base, and 11 bases lay in between. CDR1 and CDR2 from the germline V gene are SQVTM and ANQGSEA. The CDR3 bases are TGCAGCGCCGGAGGGACTTCCTACGAGCAGTACTTC. It translates to CSAGGTSYEQYF.

This clone appeared once. V gene TRBV7-9 combines with J gene TRBJ1-2; TRBD1 matches at 7 bases. With V trimmed by 5 bases and J by 9 bases, 6 bases remained unmatched. Germline-derived CDR1 and CDR2 are SEHNR and FQNEAQ (reference sequence). The CDR3 totals 12 residues. In DNA, the CDR3 is TGTGCCAGCAGCAACCGGGACAGCAGCTACACCTTC. It is translated as CASSNRDSSYTF.

This clone showed up just once. The rearrangement uses TRBV5-1 and TRBJ2-3; no definite D call. Germline CDR1 and CDR2: SGHRS and YFSETQ. The CDR3 is made up of 14 amino acids. Trimming took 1 base from V and 0 from J, leaving 6 bases between them. The CDR3 loop reads CASSLIASTDTQYF. CDR3 DNA sequence: TGCGCCAGCAGCTTGATTGCTAGCACAGATACGCAGTATTTT. The full variable domain, rest sourced from reference TRBV5-1 and TRBJ2-3, is KAGVTQTPRYLIKTRGQQVTLSCSPISGHRSVSWYQQTPGQGLQFLFEYFSETQRNKGNFPGRFSGRQFSNSRSEMNVSTLELGDSALYLCASSLIASTDTQYFGPGTRLTVL.

This chain joins TRBV2 and TRBJ1-1; D gene uncertain. Deletions cut 7 bases from V and 0 bases from J, with 9 bases between. The CDR3 totals 13 residues. The germline V gene encodes CDR1 SNHLY and CDR2 FYNNEI. In DNA form, the CDR3 reads TGTGCCAGCACTCACGACATGAACACTGAAGCTTTCTTT. Encoded protein: CASTHDMNTEAFF.

This chain joins TRBV10-3 and TRBJ1-1, with 8 bases fitting TRBD1. The V segment lost 4 bases and the J segment 0 bases; nucleotides outside the gene matches: 10. The CDR3 runs 17 residues. Germline CDR1 and CDR2: ENHRY and SYGVKD. DNA of the CDR3: TGTGCCATCAGTGGCGTCCAGGGGGCTATCATGAACACTGAAGCTTTCTTT. It codes for CAISGVQGAIMNTEAFF.

V usage is TRBV12-3 or TRBV12-4 and J usage is TRBJ1-5, with D possibly TRBD1 on 6 matching bases. The CDR3 sequence is 13 residues long. With 6 bases removed from V and 5 bases from J, the gap between germline ends came to 11 bases. In DNA form, the CDR3 reads TGTGCCAGCAGGCCGACAGGCGATCAGCCCCAGCATTTT. This codes for CASRPTGDQPQHF.

V and J are TRBV7-9 and TRBJ1-4; TRBD1 matches at 7 bases. This CDR3 spans 15 amino acids. V dropped 1 base and J dropped 8; count of bases not matched to a gene: 7. Germline V gene lookup returns CDR1 SEHNR and CDR2 FQNEAQ (reference sequence). This CDR3 is CASSLGGQVGEKLFF. CDR3 DNA sequence: TGTGCCAGCAGCTTAGGCGGACAGGTTGGGGAAAAACTGTTTTTT.

V usage is TRBV9 and J usage is TRBJ2-1, with 9 bases matching TRBD1. V shed 3 bases, J shed 2 bases, and the junction held 3 bases outside the gene matches. The CDR3 is 15 amino acids. Germline V lookup: CDR1 SGDLS, CDR2 YYNGEE. The CDR3 region is CASSGHRGPYNEQFF. CDR3 nucleotides: TGTGCCAGCAGCGGCCACAGGGGGCCCTACAATGAGCAGTTCTTC.

The gene calls are TRBV7-2 and TRBJ1-2, with D possibly being TRBD1 (5 bases). V was pared by 4 bases and J by 7 bases, with 13 bases between. This CDR3 region has 13 residues. From germline, CDR1 is SGHTA and CDR2 FQGNSA. CDR3 coding DNA: TGTGCCAGCAGCTCCCAGGGAGATGGTGGCTACACCTTC. Encoded protein: CASSSQGDGGYTF.

The chain joins TRBV9 to TRBJ1-6; no clear D gene. The germline V gene has CDR1 SGDLS and CDR2 YYNGEE. Trimming removed 2 bases from V and 5 bases from J, with 11 bases in between. CDR3 length: 15 residues. CDR3 region: CASSVRPGDNSPLHF. The CDR3 DNA is TGTGCCAGCAGCGTGAGACCAGGAGATAATTCACCCCTCCACTTT.

The chain has TRBV6-5 and TRBJ1-2, with 9 bases that match TRBD1. The CDR3 is 15 residues long. V dropped 1 base and J dropped 7; count of bases not matched to a gene: 7. Germline V gene lookup returns CDR1 MNHEY and CDR2 SVGAGI. In DNA form, the CDR3 reads TGTGCCAGCAGTTACTTATTCGGGACAGGGTCTGGCTACACCTTC. Translated: CASSYLFGTGSGYTF.

CDR3 sequence (DNA): TGTGCCAGCAGGATCGCGTCACATCTATCACCCCTCCACTTT. Its protein is CASRIASHLSPLHF. The rearrangement uses TRBV27 and TRBJ1-6; D uncertain. Germline CDR1 and CDR2: MNHEY and SMNVEV (reference sequence). CDR3 size: 14 residues. V lost 6 bases to trimming and J lost 10 bases, with 16 bases between them.

The chain carries TRBV5-1 and TRBJ1-2; D uncertain. Germline CDR1 and CDR2: SGHRS and YFSETQ. The CDR3 covers 13 residues. V shed 0 bases and J shed 8 bases, with 11 bases lying between them. The CDR3 here is CASSLGQARGYTF. The DNA for the CDR3 is TGCGCCAGCAGCTTGGGTCAGGCCAGAGGCTACACCTTC. The full variable domain, completed using reference TRBV5-1 and TRBJ1-2, is KAGVTQTPRYLIKTRGQQVTLSCSPISGHRSVSWYQQTPGQGLQFLFEYFSETQRNKGNFPGRFSGRQFSNSRSEMNVSTLELGDSALYLCASSLGQARGYTFGSGTRLTVV.

The sample holds one count of this clone. This rearrangement joins TRBV30 to TRBJ2-7; D might be TRBD2 (6 bases). V dropped 7 bases and J dropped 1 base, with 20 bases sitting between them. Germline CDR1 GTSNPN, CDR2 SVGIG (reference sequence). The CDR3 is 15 residues long. The CDR3 loop reads CASNVGGGRSYEQYF. CDR3 DNA: TGTGCCTCGAATGTGGGGGGAGGACGATCCTACGAGCAGTACTTC.

The chain is built from TRBV5-1 and TRBJ1-4, with 9 bases matching TRBD1. Germline V gene data show CDR1 as SGHRS and CDR2 as YFSETQ. The V gene end was trimmed by 4 bases and the J gene end by 11 bases; junction bases not matched to a gene: 12. CDR3 size: 15 residues. The CDR3 DNA is TGCGCCAGCAGCCCCTGGACAGGGGTTATGGAGAAACTGTTTTTT. It translates to CASSPWTGVMEKLFF.

The chain recombines TRBV2 with TRBJ2-2; D perhaps matches TRBD2 (6 bases). CDR3 length equals 15 residues. CDR1 and CDR2 (germline): SNHLY, FYNNEI. Trimming left V 7 bases short and J 5 bases short, with 17 bases between. In nucleotides, the CDR3 is TGTGCCAGCACCCCGGGACTTCCGAGAACCGGGGAGCTGTTTTTT. It specifies CASTPGLPRTGELFF.

This chain links TRBV25-1 with TRBJ1-5; 7 bases align to TRBD1. The CDR3 consists of 13 residues. V trimming: 6 bases; J trimming: 6 bases; junction bases outside the gene matches: 5. Germline lookup yields CDR1 MGHDK and CDR2 SYGVNS. Here the CDR3 DNA reads TGTGCCAGCAGCGGACAGGCCGGTCAGCCCCAGCATTTT. This encodes CASSGQAGQPQHF.

This clone was found a few times. The J gene is TRBJ2-7, the V gene TRBV7-6; either TRBD1 or TRBD2 may fit D (5 bases each). The CDR3 spans 13 residues. The V gene lost 5 bases and the J gene lost 2 bases, with 10 bases spanning the gap. CDR1 and CDR2 from the germline V gene are SGHVS and FNYEAQ. The CDR3 bases are TGTGCCAGCAGCCCCACGGGACCCTACGAGCAGTACTTC. Encoded protein: CASSPTGPYEQYF.

This clone was seen a few times. The chain employs TRBV2 and TRBJ2-7; 9 bases fit TRBD1. With V trimmed by 9 bases and J by 3 bases, 6 bases remained unmatched. The CDR3 sequence is 13 residues long. CDR1 and CDR2 (germline): SNHLY, FYNNEI. CDR3 DNA sequence: TGTGCCAGATCCGGGACAGGGATCTACGAGCAGTACTTC. Residues: CARSGTGIYEQYF. The full variable domain, in which reference TRBV2 and TRBJ2-7 provide the parts outside the CDR3, is EPEVTQTPSHQVTQMGQEVILRCVPISNHLYFYWYRQILGQKVEFLVSFYNNEISEKSEIFDDQFSVERPDGSNFTLKIRSTKLEDSAMYFCARSGTGIYEQYFGPGTRLTVT.

V usage is TRBV30 and J usage is TRBJ1-1, with D perhaps matching TRBD1 (5 bases). This CDR3 has 13 residues. Trimming shortened V by 5 bases and J by 1 base, and 11 bases separated the two germline ends. Looked up from germline, CDR1 is GTSNPN and CDR2 is SVGIG (reference sequence). The DNA for the CDR3 is TGTGCCTGGGGGGGGATCCAGAACACTGAAGCTTTCTTT. Its translation: CAWGGIQNTEAFF.

The V gene is TRBV13, the J gene TRBJ1-2; a possible D gene is TRBD1 (6 bases). The CDR3 spans 14 residues. Per the germline V gene, CDR1 is PRHDT and CDR2 is FYEKMQ (reference sequence). The ends were cut back, 5 bases at V and 3 bases at J, with 13 bases in the middle. The CDR3 sequence: CASSRQAIYYGYTF. In nucleotides, the CDR3 is TGTGCCAGCAGCCGACAGGCTATATACTATGGCTACACCTTC.

The rearrangement uses TRBV7-6 and TRBJ2-5; D may be TRBD2 (7 bases). V lost 5 bases and J 4 bases, leaving 20 bases between the germline ends. CDR3 length equals 16 residues. Germline CDR1 is SGHVS and CDR2 is FNYEAQ. The chain's CDR3 is CASSTRGGVGGETQYF. Here the CDR3 DNA reads TGTGCCAGCAGCACTCGAGGGGGGGTAGGAGGAGAGACCCAGTACTTC. Full variable domain (rest looked up from reference TRBV7-6 and TRBJ2-5): GAGVSQSPRYKVTKRGQDVALRCDPISGHVSLYWYRQALGQGPEFLTYFNYEAQQDKSGLPNDRFSAERPEGSISTLTIQRTEQRDSAMYRCASSTRGGVGGETQYFGPGTRLLVL.